This T cell receptor (beta chain) stems from a study of cytomegalovirus exposure and HLA in healthy donors. General study findings and limits: Upon later analysis, HLA-associated TCR beta chains proved more clonally expanded than other, equally common chains. A few chains tied to CMV proved CMV antigen-specific in vitro.

As to this clone: What it binds is not known.

CDR1 is MNHEY, CDR2 SMNVEV, per germline (reference sequence). The CDR3 is 16 amino acids. V lost 5 bases, J lost 2 bases, and 17 bases lay in between. Both 60 Vbeta primers and 13 Jbeta primers went into the PCR. Produced via immunoSEQ multiplex PCR; TCRdb's table is partial and in-frame only. Its table records roughly 100,000 clones. This TCR derives from a woman aged 30 to 39 in good health and CMV-seronegative. Sequenced: PBMCs. This chain uses TRBV27 with TRBJ2-3; no definite D call. CDR3 region: CASSTYTKMNTDTQYF. CDR3 DNA: TGTGCCAGCAGTACCTATACTAAGATGAACACAGATACGCAGTATTTT.